These 32 T cell receptor beta chains share one sample of origin, sequenced in a study of blood T cell repertoires in COVID-19. Measured with immunoSEQ multiplex PCR; TCRdb has only the in-frame clones, and not every one. The sample consists of approximately 68,000 clones, around 84% of them appearing once. The sequencing input was peripheral blood. These receptors originate from a man aged 70-80 years with active or convalescent COVID-19.

The chain uses TRBV5-1 and TRBJ2-7, with TRBD2 identical over 8 bases. In germline, CDR1 is SGHRS, CDR2 YFSETQ. This CDR3 has 15 residues. V lost 0 bases to trimming and J lost 4 bases; unmatched junction nucleotides: 6. The CDR3 nucleotides are TGCGCCAGCAGCTTGGCCACGGGAGGGCCTTACGAGCAGTACTTC. The encoded protein is CASSLATGGPYEQYF.

This sequence joins TRBV24-1 and TRBJ2-7; TRBD1 agrees at 7 bases. CDR3 length: 15 amino acids. The ends lost 9 bases at V and 3 bases at J; junction bases unmatched: 13. Germline CDR1 is KGHDR and CDR2 is SFDVKD. CDR3 in DNA: TGTGCCACCTCAAGGACCGCCGACAGGGTCTACGAGCAGTACTTC. Translated, it gives CATSRTADRVYEQYF.

V and J are TRBV19 and TRBJ2-6; a weak D match, TRBD1 (6 bases). V was pared by 4 bases and J by 4 bases, with 11 bases between. CDR3 size: 15 residues. Germline V CDR1 and CDR2: LNHDA, SQIVND (reference sequence). The CDR3 sequence is CASSTRGLGANVLTF. The CDR3 DNA reads as TGTGCCAGTAGTACCAGGGGTCTAGGGGCCAACGTCCTGACTTTC.

This chain connects TRBV15 to TRBJ2-7; maybe TRBD1 (5 bases). Per germline, CDR1 LNHNV and CDR2 YYDKDF (reference sequence). The germline V and J ends were trimmed by 3 bases and 7 bases, with 19 bases remaining between them. The CDR3 runs to 15 residues. The CDR3: CATSRDTLRTREQYF. For the CDR3, the DNA is TGTGCCACCAGCAGGGACACATTGAGGACGAGGGAGCAGTACTTC.

This chain connects TRBV28 to TRBJ1-5, with D possibly TRBD1 on 5 matching bases. The CDR3 is 14 amino acids. Germline-derived CDR1 and CDR2 are MDHEN and SYDVKM. V lost 4 bases and J 7 bases, leaving 14 bases between the germline ends. DNA of the CDR3: TGTGCCAGCAGTTCCCGACAGCTTAGCCAGCCCCAGCATTTT. Encoded protein: CASSSRQLSQPQHF.

This chain joins TRBV11-1 and TRBJ2-4; unclear D gene. This CDR3 has 14 amino acids. Germline V lookup: CDR1 SGHAT, CDR2 FQDESV (reference sequence). The V gene lost 5 bases and the J gene lost 0 bases, with 8 bases spanning the gap. The CDR3 DNA reads as TGTGCCAGCAGCCCAAACATAGCCAAAAACATTCAGTACTTC. Its protein product is CASSPNIAKNIQYF.

This chain uses TRBV5-5 with TRBJ2-2; D is uncertain. Trimming pared 0 bases from V and 2 bases from J, leaving 8 bases between. The CDR3 extends over 15 amino acids. Germline V gene lookup returns CDR1 SGHKS and CDR2 YYEKEE (reference sequence). For the CDR3, the DNA is TGTGCCAGCAGCTTGGTCACAGTTAACACCGGGGAGCTGTTTTTT. As protein: CASSLVTVNTGELFF.

The V call is TRBV7-2, the J call TRBJ2-7; possible D gene TRBD2, 5 bases. Germline V lookup: CDR1 SGHTA, CDR2 FQGNSA. Trimming pared 2 bases from V and 3 bases from J, leaving 14 bases between. The CDR3 extends over 15 amino acids. CDR3 loop: CASSLSRSGYYEQYF. CDR3 nucleotide sequence: TGTGCCAGCAGCTTATCCCGCTCGGGATACTACGAGCAGTACTTC.

This chain connects TRBV12-1 to TRBJ2-2; the D call in the table, TRBD1, was not verified against the DNA. TRBV12-1 is termed a pseudogene. CDR3 length: 15 amino acids. CDR3 in DNA: TGTGCCAGCAGCCAACAGGGGGCGAGGACCGGGGAGCTGTTTTTT. The encoded protein is CASSQQGARTGELFF.

This clone was detected only once. The chain employs TRBV30 and TRBJ1-4, with D perhaps matching TRBD1 (6 bases). V dropped 7 bases and J dropped 8 bases, with 20 bases sitting between them. The CDR3 consists of 14 residues. The germline V gene encodes CDR1 GTSNPN and CDR2 SVGIG (reference sequence). CDR3 coding DNA: TGTGCCTCTGGAAGGGGGGGAAAACGGGAAAAACTGTTTTTT. As protein: CASGRGGKREKLFF. Together with reference TRBV30 and TRBJ1-4, the CDR3 gives the full variable domain: SQTIHQWPATLVQPVGSPLSLECTVEGTSNPNLYWYRQAAGRGLQLLFYSVGIGQISSEVPQNLSASRPQDRQFILSSKKLLLSDSGFYLCASGRGGKREKLFFGSGTQLSVL.

V usage is TRBV9 and J usage is TRBJ2-5, with TRBD2 identical over 10 bases. This CDR3 region has 15 residues. V dropped 2 bases and J dropped 7; count of bases not matched to a gene: 8. Germline V gene sequence: CDR1 SGDLS, CDR2 YYNGEE. In nucleotides, the CDR3 is TGTGCCAGCAGCGTGACTAGCGGGTCCCCCTCGACCCAGTACTTC. This gives the protein CASSVTSGSPSTQYF.

V usage is TRBV4-2 and J usage is TRBJ2-7, with TRBD1 matching 9 bases. CDR1 LGHNA and CDR2 YNFKEQ come from the germline V gene. The CDR3 covers 15 residues. V was pared by 0 bases and J by 3 bases, with 3 bases of the junction left unmatched. The DNA for the CDR3 is TGTGCCAGCAGCCAAGAGGGGACAGGGATCTACGAGCAGTACTTC. It encodes CASSQEGTGIYEQYF.

This chain uses TRBV6-5 with TRBJ1-5, with D perhaps matching TRBD1 (5 bases). Looked up from germline, CDR1 is MNHEY and CDR2 is SVGAGI. Trimming took off 8 bases at V and 4 bases at J, with 12 bases between the two ends. The CDR3 is 13 amino acids. The CDR3 sequence is CASQWEGNQPQHF. The CDR3 nucleotides read TGTGCCAGCCAGTGGGAGGGGAATCAGCCCCAGCATTTT.

The chain links TRBV7-9 to TRBJ2-1; D uncertain. This CDR3 spans 14 amino acids. V shed 1 base and J shed 8 bases, with 12 bases lying between them. Germline CDR1 and CDR2: SEHNR and FQNEAQ (reference sequence). The CDR3 nucleotides read TGTGCCAGCAGCTTAGTTACCGACGCGGATGAGCAGTTCTTC. Amino acids: CASSLVTDADEQFF. Full variable domain (remainder filled in from reference TRBV7-9 and TRBJ2-1): DTGVSQNPRHKITKRGQNVTFRCDPISEHNRLYWYRQTLGQGPEFLTYFQNEAQLEKSRLLSDRFSAERPKGSFSTLEIQRTEQGDSAMYLCASSLVTDADEQFFGPGTRLTVL.

This clone has just one count. This chain links TRBV5-1 with TRBJ2-1; 8 bases line up with TRBD2. The germline V gene encodes CDR1 SGHRS and CDR2 YFSETQ. This CDR3 is built from 15 residues. After removal of 0 bases from V and 4 bases from J, the junction contained 3 bases not matched to a gene. CDR3 DNA: TGCGCCAGCAGCTTGGGTAGCGGGAAGTACAATGAGCAGTTCTTC. Its translation is CASSLGSGKYNEQFF. Supplemented by reference TRBV5-1 and TRBJ2-1, the full variable domain reads KAGVTQTPRYLIKTRGQQVTLSCSPISGHRSVSWYQQTPGQGLQFLFEYFSETQRNKGNFPGRFSGRQFSNSRSEMNVSTLELGDSALYLCASSLGSGKYNEQFFGPGTRLTVL.

This clone was observed a single time. The chain has TRBV6-1 and TRBJ1-2; tentatively, D is TRBD1 (6 bases). This CDR3 region has 16 residues. V lost 1 base and J lost 3, with 15 bases in between. From germline, CDR1 is MNHNS and CDR2 SASEGT. The CDR3 region has the DNA TGTGCCAGCAGTGAAGACGGAACAGGGCCGGACTATGGCTACACCTTC. Its protein product is CASSEDGTGPDYGYTF.

V usage is TRBV2 and J usage is TRBJ1-2, with 8 bases aligning to TRBD1. The CDR3 sequence is 14 residues long. Per germline, CDR1 SNHLY and CDR2 FYNNEI. The V gene end was trimmed by 4 bases and the J gene end by 3 bases; junction bases not matched to a gene: 4. Written as DNA, the CDR3 is TGTGCCAGCAGTGCAGGGGGCGCTTACTATGGCTACACCTTC. Translation: CASSAGGAYYGYTF.

J is TRBJ1-5 and V is TRBV27, with D hard to call. V lost 3 bases and J lost 4, with 4 bases in between. This CDR3 contains 12 residues. Germline lookup yields CDR1 MNHEY and CDR2 SMNVEV (reference sequence). The CDR3 DNA reads TGTGCCAGCAGTTTCCCAAATCAGCCCCAGCATTTT. It translates to CASSFPNQPQHF.

V usage is TRBV30 and J usage is TRBJ2-7; 7 bases align to TRBD2. Losses at the gene ends were 0 bases for V and 2 bases for J; bases not matched to a gene: 1. Per the germline V gene, CDR1 is GTSNPN and CDR2 is SVGIG (reference sequence). This CDR3 spans 13 amino acids. CDR3 residues: CAWSVGLAYEQYF. The CDR3, as DNA: TGTGCCTGGAGTGTTGGACTAGCCTACGAGCAGTACTTC.

This clone was counted once. The chain combines TRBV5-1 with TRBJ2-1; the D gene is possibly TRBD2 (6 bases). Trimming took 3 bases from V and 7 from J, leaving 20 bases between them. Looked up from germline, CDR1 is SGHRS and CDR2 is YFSETQ. CDR3 length: 16 residues. The CDR3 DNA is TGCGCCAGCAGCTCCGATCGGACTACCGAACTGAATGAGCAGTTCTTC. Translated, it gives CASSSDRTTELNEQFF.

This chain connects TRBV28 to TRBJ1-1; 7 nucleotides line up with TRBD1. Trimming took 8 bases from V and 7 from J; bases not matched to a gene: 4. This CDR3 is 11 amino acids long. Germline CDR1 is MDHEN and CDR2 is SYDVKM. CDR3 DNA: TGTGCCAGCCGAAGGGACAGTGAAGCTTTCTTT. Residues: CASRRDSEAFF. The full variable domain, completed using reference TRBV28 and TRBJ1-1, is DVKVTQSSRYLVKRTGEKVFLECVQDMDHENMFWYRQDPGLGLRLIYFSYDVKMKEKGDIPEGYSVSREKKERFSLILESASTNQTSMYLCASRRDSEAFFGQGTRLTVV.

DNA for the CDR3: TGCAGCGCCAAGGTCGGGACTAGCGGGAGCTCCTACAATGAGCAGTTCTTC. Its translation is CSAKVGTSGSSYNEQFF. This chain connects TRBV29-1 to TRBJ2-1, with 14 bases aligning to TRBD2. The germline V gene encodes CDR1 SQVTM and CDR2 ANQGSEA. V lost 7 bases to trimming and J lost 0 bases; unmatched junction nucleotides: 8. CDR3 size: 17 residues.

The chain uses TRBV4-1 and TRBJ2-1; D unclear. The V gene lost 1 base and the J gene lost 7 bases, with 8 bases spanning the gap. CDR3 length: 13 amino acids. Germline CDR1 and CDR2: MGHRA and YSYEKL. The CDR3 DNA sequence: TGCGCCAGCAGCCAAGGCCACTGGAATGAGCAGTTCTTC. It yields the protein CASSQGHWNEQFF.

The chain employs TRBV29-1 and TRBJ1-2, with D possibly matching TRBD1 (6 bases). The V end was cut by 3 bases, the J end by 13 bases, with 21 bases between. Germline values: CDR1 SQVTM, CDR2 ANQGSEA. This CDR3 has 13 residues. The CDR3 reads CSVDKGGVLLSTF. CDR3 DNA sequence: TGCAGCGTTGATAAGGGGGGGGTCCTACTCTCCACCTTC.

The rearrangement links TRBV18 to TRBJ2-2; 7 nucleotides align to TRBD1. V dropped 1 base and J dropped 6; count of bases not matched to a gene: 5. The germline CDR1 and CDR2 sequences are KGHSH and LQKENI. The CDR3 is made up of 15 amino acids. CDR3: CASSPRDSVAGELFF. DNA for the CDR3: TGTGCCAGCTCACCACGGGACAGTGTTGCCGGGGAGCTGTTTTTT.

The rearrangement joins TRBV7-8 to TRBJ2-2, with 9 bases that match TRBD2. Germline V gives CDR1 SGHVS, CDR2 FQNEAQ. V gave up 2 bases and J gave up 4 bases; unmatched junction bases: 2. The CDR3 is made up of 15 amino acids. DNA for the CDR3: TGTGCCAGCAGCTTACGGCGGGAGGGCACCGGGGAGCTGTTTTTT. The encoded protein is CASSLRREGTGELFF.

The chain has TRBV19 and TRBJ2-7, with 7 bases aligning to TRBD2. There are 15 residues in the CDR3. The germline gives CDR1 LNHDA, CDR2 SQIVND (reference sequence). Trimming at V came to 1 base and at J to 0 bases, leaving 3 bases not matched to a gene. CDR3 residues: CASSIGGGSSYEQYF. The CDR3 region has the DNA TGTGCCAGTAGTATAGGGGGCGGGAGCTCCTACGAGCAGTACTTC.

This clone was found once. V gene TRBV6-4 combines with J gene TRBJ2-1, with 9 bases fitting TRBD2. The V gene's germline CDR1 is MRHNA and CDR2 SNTAGT. With 6 bases clipped from V and 3 bases from J, the junction kept 3 bases outside the gene matches. CDR3 length: 14 residues. The CDR3 bases are TGTGCCAGCAGAATTAGCGGGAGCTACAATGAGCAGTTCTTC. Residues: CASRISGSYNEQFF.

V usage is TRBV28 and J usage is TRBJ2-7; maybe TRBD2 (6 bases). This CDR3 spans 12 amino acids. V dropped 7 bases and J dropped 4 bases, with 11 bases sitting between them. CDR1 is MDHEN and CDR2 is SYDVKM in the germline V gene. The CDR3 spells CASTISGYEQYF. DNA of the CDR3: TGTGCCAGCACGATAAGCGGGTACGAGCAGTACTTC.

The gene calls are TRBV6-6 and TRBJ1-2; 7 bases align to TRBD1. V trimming: 2 bases; J trimming: 4 bases; junction bases outside the gene matches: 1. The length of the CDR3 is 13 residues. Germline V gene sequence: CDR1 MNHNY, CDR2 SVGAGI (reference sequence). CDR3 amino acids: CASSYRDSYGYTF. CDR3 nucleotides: TGTGCCAGCAGTTACAGGGACAGCTATGGCTACACCTTC.

The V gene is TRBV27, the J gene TRBJ1-5; D is unclear. In germline, CDR1 is MNHEY, CDR2 SMNVEV (reference sequence). The CDR3 has 18 residues. Trimming removed 2 bases from V and 4 bases from J, with 21 bases in between. CDR3 in DNA: TGTGCCAGCAGTTTAGGTTTGCCAGGCACAACGGTTAATCAGCCCCAGCATTTT. Translated: CASSLGLPGTTVNQPQHF.

J is TRBJ1-2 and V is TRBV30, with D unresolved. Germline CDR1 and CDR2: GTSNPN and SVGIG (reference sequence). Trimming took 0 bases from V and 7 from J, leaving 6 bases between them. The CDR3 has 11 residues. This chain's CDR3 is CAWSVLGGYTF. The CDR3 region has the DNA TGTGCCTGGAGTGTACTTGGTGGCTACACCTTC. Full variable domain (missing parts from reference TRBV30 and TRBJ1-2): SQTIHQWPATLVQPVGSPLSLECTVEGTSNPNLYWYRQAAGRGLQLLFYSVGIGQISSEVPQNLSASRPQDRQFILSSKKLLLSDSGFYLCAWSVLGGYTFGSGTRLTVV.